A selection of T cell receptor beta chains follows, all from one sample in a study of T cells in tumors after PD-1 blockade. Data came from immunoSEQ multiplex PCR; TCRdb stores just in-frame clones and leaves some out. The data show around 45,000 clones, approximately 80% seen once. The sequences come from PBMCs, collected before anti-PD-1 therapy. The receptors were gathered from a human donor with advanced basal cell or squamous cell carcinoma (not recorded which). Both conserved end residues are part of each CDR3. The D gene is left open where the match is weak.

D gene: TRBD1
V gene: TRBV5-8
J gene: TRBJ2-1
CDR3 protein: CASSVWTGRDEQFF
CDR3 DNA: TGTGCCAGCAGCGTGTGGACAGGACGGGATGAGCAGTTCTTC

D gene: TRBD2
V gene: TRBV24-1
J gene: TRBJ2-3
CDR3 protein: CATSTSDNPGDTQYF
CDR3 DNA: TGTGCCACCAGCACTAGCGACAACCCAGGAGATACGCAGTATTTT

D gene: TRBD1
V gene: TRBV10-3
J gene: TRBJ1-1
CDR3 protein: CAISEPYRGGTEAFF
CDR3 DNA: TGTGCCATCAGTGAGCCGTACAGGGGTGGGACTGAAGCTTTCTTT

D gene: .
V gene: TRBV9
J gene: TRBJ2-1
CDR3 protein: CASSADLSSYNEQFF
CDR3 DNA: TGTGCCAGCAGCGCCGACTTGAGCTCCTACAATGAGCAGTTCTTC

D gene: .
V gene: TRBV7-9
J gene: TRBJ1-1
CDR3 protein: CASSLAGTASFTEAFF
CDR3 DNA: TGTGCCAGCAGCTTAGCGGGGACCGCTAGCTTTACTGAAGCTTTCTTT

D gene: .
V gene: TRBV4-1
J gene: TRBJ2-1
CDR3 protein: CASSPRDALSYNEQFF
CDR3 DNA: TGCGCCAGCAGCCCCCGGGACGCCTTATCCTACAATGAGCAGTTCTTC

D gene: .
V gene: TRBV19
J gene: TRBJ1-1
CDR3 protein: CASSEPLRLTLNTEAFF
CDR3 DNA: TGTGCCAGTAGCGAACCGTTAAGGTTAACATTGAACACTGAAGCTTTCTTT

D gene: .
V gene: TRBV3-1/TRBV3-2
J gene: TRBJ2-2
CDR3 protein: CASSQVNSDTGELFF
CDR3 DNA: TGTGCCAGCAGCCAAGTTAACAGCGACACCGGGGAGCTGTTTTTT

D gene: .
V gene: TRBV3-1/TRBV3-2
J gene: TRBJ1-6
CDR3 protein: CASKQQNSPLHF
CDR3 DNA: TGTGCCAGCAAACAACAGAATTCACCCCTCCACTTT

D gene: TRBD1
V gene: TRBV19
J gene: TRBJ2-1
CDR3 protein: CASSMPGTGGYNEQFF
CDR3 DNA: TGTGCCAGTAGTATGCCCGGGACAGGGGGCTATAATGAGCAGTTCTTC

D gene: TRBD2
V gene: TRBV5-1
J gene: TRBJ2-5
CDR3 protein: CASSLVIRVAGNQETQYF
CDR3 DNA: TGCGCCAGCAGCTTGGTAATTAGGGTAGCGGGAAACCAAGAGACCCAGTACTTC

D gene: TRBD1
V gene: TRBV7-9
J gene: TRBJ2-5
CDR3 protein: CASSLDGQGALDF
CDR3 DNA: TGTGCCAGCAGCTTAGACGGACAGGGGGCGCTCGACTTC

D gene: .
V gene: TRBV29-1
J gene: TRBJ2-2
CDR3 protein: CSIEVGGGALTGELFF
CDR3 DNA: TGCAGCATTGAAGTTGGGGGCGGGGCCCTCACCGGGGAGCTGTTTTTT

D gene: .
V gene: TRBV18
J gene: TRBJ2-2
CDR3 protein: CASSPRTDANTGELFF
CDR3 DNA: TGTGCCAGCTCACCGAGGACGGACGCGAACACCGGGGAGCTGTTTTTT

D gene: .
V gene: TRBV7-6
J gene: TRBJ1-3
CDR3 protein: CASSFWTAGSSGNTIYF
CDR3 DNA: TGTGCCAGCAGCTTTTGGACAGCCGGTTCCTCTGGAAACACCATATATTTT

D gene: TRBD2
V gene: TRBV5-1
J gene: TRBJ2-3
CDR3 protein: CASSQDASGFGSSTDTQYF
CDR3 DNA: TGCGCCAGCAGCCAGGATGCTAGCGGGTTCGGAAGTAGCACAGATACGCAGTATTTT

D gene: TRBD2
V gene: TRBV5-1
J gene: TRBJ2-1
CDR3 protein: CASSPTGGGYNEQFF
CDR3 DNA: TGCGCCAGCAGTCCGACCGGGGGAGGGTACAATGAGCAGTTCTTC

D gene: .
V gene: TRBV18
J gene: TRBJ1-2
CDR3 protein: CASSPPTRDTDGYTF
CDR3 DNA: TGTGCCAGCTCACCACCTACCCGGGACACCGATGGCTACACCTTC